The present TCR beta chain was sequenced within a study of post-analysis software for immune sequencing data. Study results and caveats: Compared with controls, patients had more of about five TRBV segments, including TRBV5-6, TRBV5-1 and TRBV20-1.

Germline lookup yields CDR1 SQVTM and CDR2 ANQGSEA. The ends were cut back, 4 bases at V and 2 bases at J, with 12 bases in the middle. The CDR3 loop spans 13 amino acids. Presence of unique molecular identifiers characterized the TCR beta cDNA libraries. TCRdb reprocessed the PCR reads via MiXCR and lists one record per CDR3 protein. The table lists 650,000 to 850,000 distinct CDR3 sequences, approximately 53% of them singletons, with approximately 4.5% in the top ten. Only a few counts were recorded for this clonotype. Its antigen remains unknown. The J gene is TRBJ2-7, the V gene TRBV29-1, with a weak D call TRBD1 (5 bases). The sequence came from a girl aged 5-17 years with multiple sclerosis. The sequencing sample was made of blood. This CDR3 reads CSVAMRQTYEQYF. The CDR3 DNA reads TGCAGCGTTGCTATGAGACAGACCTACGAGCAGTACTTC.